The 10 T cell receptor beta chains in this list originate from one sample, sequenced in a study of Tregs in tolerant kidney transplant recipients. Related graft donors supplied nonmyeloablative bone marrow transplants, and mixed chimerism was transient. The protocol was immunoSEQ multiplex PCR, while the TCRdb copy is restricted to in-frame clones and leaves out a portion. Among tens of thousands of clones, roughly 80% were seen once, and the ten largest hold about a quarter. This specimen consisted of CD8+ T cells from blood (PBMCs), obtained 6 months after the transplant. Receptors were obtained from a human patient who received a combined kidney and bone marrow transplant. Some T cells may originate from the graft donor.

The V call is TRBV6-5, the J call TRBJ1-1, with unresolved D. V gave up 8 bases and J gave up 1 base, with 11 bases separating them. The CDR3 length is 13 residues. CDR1 is MNHEY, CDR2 SVGAGI, per germline. CDR3 nucleotides: TGTGCCAGCGAGCTCACAGAGAACACTGAAGCTTTCTTT. Translation gives CASELTENTEAFF.

This clone was detected ten times or more. The chain carries TRBV4-2 and TRBJ2-7; no clear D. V was clipped by 5 bases and J by 5 bases, with 7 bases between them. This CDR3 contains 11 residues. Germline V gene sequence: CDR1 LGHNA, CDR2 YNFKEQ. The DNA for the CDR3 is TGTGCCAGCAGCTTGTATAACGAGCAGTACTTC. This gives the protein CASSLYNEQYF.

The rearrangement uses TRBV27 and TRBJ1-2, with D unclear. Germline V gene lookup returns CDR1 MNHEY and CDR2 SMNVEV (reference sequence). The CDR3 spans 15 residues. V lost 3 bases to trimming and J lost 2 bases, with 13 bases between them. The DNA for the CDR3 is TGTGCCAGCAGTTTGATAGGGAGTCGAAACTATGGCTACACCTTC. Amino acid sequence: CASSLIGSRNYGYTF.

V usage is TRBV7-6 and J usage is TRBJ2-1; TRBD2 agrees at 7 bases. V trimming: 5 bases; J trimming: 5 bases; junction bases outside the gene matches: 12. Germline CDR1 SGHVS, CDR2 FNYEAQ. The CDR3 is 16 residues long. For the CDR3, the DNA is TGTGCCAGCAGCCCCCTTTACGGACTAGGGGACAATGAGCAGTTCTTC. As protein: CASSPLYGLGDNEQFF.

This chain connects TRBV7-9 to TRBJ2-1; TRBD2 matches 14 bases. Germline loops: CDR1 SEHNR, CDR2 FQNEAQ (reference sequence). J gave up 8 bases and V 2 bases, and 5 bases lay outside the gene matches. The CDR3 has 16 amino acids. The CDR3 sequence: CASSLLTSGRVHEQFF. The CDR3 region has the DNA TGTGCCAGCAGCTTACTGACTAGCGGGAGGGTACATGAGCAGTTCTTC.

This clone was found once. Other DNA sequences in the sample encode the same CDR3. The J gene is TRBJ2-3, the V gene TRBV14; a weak D match, TRBD1 (5 bases). The germline gives CDR1 SGHDN, CDR2 FVKESK. This CDR3 is built from 14 residues. V was clipped by 8 bases and J by 2 bases, with 14 bases between them. The CDR3 bases are TGTGCCAGCTCCCAGGGTCGACACACAGATACGCAGTATTTT. It specifies CASSQGRHTDTQYF.

This chain connects TRBV10-1 to TRBJ2-7; no firm D call. Germline assignment: CDR1 WNHNN and CDR2 SYGVQD (reference sequence). V lost 7 bases and J 4 bases, leaving 14 bases between the germline ends. The CDR3 consists of 13 residues. The CDR3 spells CASNLALGYEQYF. In DNA form, the CDR3 reads TGCGCCAGCAACCTGGCCCTCGGGTACGAGCAGTACTTC.

This clone was seen once. V gene TRBV6-1 combines with J gene TRBJ2-7; D not resolved. The CDR3 runs to 13 residues. The germline gives CDR1 MNHNS, CDR2 SASEGT. Trimming left V 7 bases short and J 2 bases short, with 12 bases between. This CDR3 is CASTPINTYEQYF. DNA of the CDR3: TGTGCCAGCACCCCCATCAACACCTACGAGCAGTACTTC.

CDR3 amino acids: CASSEAVHGGNIQYF. CDR3 coding DNA: TGTGCCAGCAGTGAAGCGGTACACGGGGGGAACATTCAGTACTTC. V is TRBV6-1 and J is TRBJ2-4, with 7 bases aligning to TRBD2. Germline values: CDR1 MNHNS, CDR2 SASEGT. The V gene end was trimmed by 0 bases and the J gene end by 7 bases; junction bases not matched to a gene: 6. CDR3 length: 15 amino acids.

This chain joins TRBV19 and TRBJ2-3; 7 bases are a match to TRBD2. CDR1 and CDR2 from the germline V gene are LNHDA and SQIVND (reference sequence). This CDR3 has 14 amino acids. J was trimmed by 2 bases and V by 5 bases; bases with no gene match: 4. CDR3 bases: TGTGCCAGTAGTTGGACTAGAGACACAGATACGCAGTATTTT. This codes for CASSWTRDTDTQYF.